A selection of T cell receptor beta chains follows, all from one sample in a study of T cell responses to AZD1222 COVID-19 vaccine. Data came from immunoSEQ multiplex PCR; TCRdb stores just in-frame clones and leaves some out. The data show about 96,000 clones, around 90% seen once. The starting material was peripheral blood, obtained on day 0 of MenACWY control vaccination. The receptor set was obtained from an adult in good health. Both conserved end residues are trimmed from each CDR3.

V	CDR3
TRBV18	ASSPASANTEAF
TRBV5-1	ASRFNRDLTKNIQY
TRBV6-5	ASNRQSGSSEQY
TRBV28	ASNSGGNSGANVLT
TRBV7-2	ASSSRRERTGELF
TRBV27	ASSRRLAGGLDEQY
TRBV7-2	ASSPGLAGRAQY
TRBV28	ASSRVFDQPQH
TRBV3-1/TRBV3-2	ASSQSTGWGANVLT
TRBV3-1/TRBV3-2	ASSQIAGEKLF
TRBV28	ASSEEPTNNEQF
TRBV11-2	ASSSNGRINSPLH
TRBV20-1	SARELSPLH
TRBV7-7	ASSFKRDGEQF
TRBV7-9	ASSWLEDTGELF
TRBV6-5	ASSYGGGNTDTQY
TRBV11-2	ASSFGTGPLNQPQH
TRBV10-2	ASSAWPSGSGETQY
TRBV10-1	ASSEGTVNTEAF
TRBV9	ASSAGLAGAWETQY
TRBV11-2	ASSLGQLAGSQETQY
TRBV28	ASSPALGRTYEQY
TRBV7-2	ASSLEDRNKIWY
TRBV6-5	ASSYSAGGAEAF
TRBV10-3	AILGGAADTQY
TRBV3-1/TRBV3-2	ASSQDRGAYTEAF
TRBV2	ASTMTRGWADTQY
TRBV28	ASSLGQWSLNEQF
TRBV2	ASIRGDYGELF
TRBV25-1	ASSETGSHSPLH
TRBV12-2	ASRLARGRSETQY
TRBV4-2	ASSYTGTNEKLF
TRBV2	ASSELLVTDTQY
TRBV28	ASRDREAGELF
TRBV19	ASTPGQDSYEQY
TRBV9	ASSVEPRTDTQY
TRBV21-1	ASSKAPSTGGTGELF
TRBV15	ATSRDAKNTIY
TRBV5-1	ASGGAGTPPYEQY
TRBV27	ATRLSWSPYGYT
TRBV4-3	ASSQDGRGLGDEQY
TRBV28	ASEGLDGYT
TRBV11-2	ASSLRPGAGGNEKLF
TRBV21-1	ASSNSSYGVGELNQPQH
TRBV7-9	ASSLRIDQGFYTGELF
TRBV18	ASSPLQGTGYT
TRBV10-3	AISESSGSFPDTQY
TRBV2	ASSVGDSSTDTQY
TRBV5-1	ASSLRGGAGLYEQY
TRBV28	ASSFGTLGQPQH
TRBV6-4	ASRDPIRDSKTYNEQF
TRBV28	ASSSGTQGNYGYT
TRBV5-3	ARSFVKSSSDTDTQY
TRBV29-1	SAGSGGLSYEQY
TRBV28	ASTRGGYEQY
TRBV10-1	ASSESRYHEQY